The T cell receptor beta chain under discussion was sequenced for a study of blood T cell repertoires in COVID-19. At the level of the study: Sources were T cells, B-cell-depleted T cells, or PBMCs; the material itself was cDNA or gDNA.

The study recruited people aged roughly 18 to 95 years across about two dozen US areas. Participants reported their clinical history, and cohort assignment relied on those reports. Each exposed participant met a COVID-19 case in the 2 weeks preceding study entry. Sequenced by immunoSEQ multiplex PCR; TCRdb stores in-frame clones only, minus some. The data show fewer than 400,000 clones, with more than 85% seen just once and roughly 3.6% held by the top ten. Sequencing was done on a sample of PBMCs or T cells enriched from blood (not recorded which). The receptor was isolated from a woman younger than 45 who had been exposed to COVID-19.

The CDR3, as DNA: TGCGCCAGCAGCCTAAGCGGGGGGGCCGTAGAGACCCAGTACTTC. Translation gives CASSLSGGAVETQYF. V gene TRBV4-1 combines with J gene TRBJ2-5; 10 nucleotides agree with TRBD2. The CDR3 has 15 amino acids. Germline V gene data show CDR1 as MGHRA and CDR2 as YSYEKL. After removal of 4 bases from V and 4 bases from J, the junction contained 6 bases not matched to a gene.